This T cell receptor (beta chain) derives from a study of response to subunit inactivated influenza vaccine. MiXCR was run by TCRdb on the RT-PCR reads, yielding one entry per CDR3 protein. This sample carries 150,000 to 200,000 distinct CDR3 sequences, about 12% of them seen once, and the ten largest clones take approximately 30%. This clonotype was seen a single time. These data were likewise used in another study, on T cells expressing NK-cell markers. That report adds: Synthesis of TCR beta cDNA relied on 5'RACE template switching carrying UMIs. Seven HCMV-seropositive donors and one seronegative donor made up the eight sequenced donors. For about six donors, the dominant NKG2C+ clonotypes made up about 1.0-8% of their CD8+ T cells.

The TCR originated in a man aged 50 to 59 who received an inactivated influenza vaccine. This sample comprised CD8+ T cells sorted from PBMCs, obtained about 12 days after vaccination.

The CDR3 nucleotides are TGTGCCAGCAGCGGACTAGCGGGAGAAACCGGGGAGCTGTTTTTT. Protein sequence: CASSGLAGETGELFF. The chain is built from TRBV6-2 or TRBV6-3 and TRBJ2-2; 13 bases are shared with TRBD2. Trimming cost V 6 bases and J 5 bases; bases outside gene matches: 3. The CDR3 is made up of 15 amino acids. Germline V gives CDR1 MNHEY, CDR2 SVGEGT.